This T cell receptor (beta chain) was recovered during a study of OX40 agonist ivuxolimab in advanced cancers. For the study at large: Given to patients was ivuxolimab, an agonistic anti-OX40 (CD134) antibody. Head and neck, renal cell, melanoma or hepatocellular carcinoma were the cancers that dose-escalation patients had. At doses from 0.01 to 10 mg/kg, patients were given intravenous ivuxolimab every 2 weeks.

This clone showed up just once. TCRdb keeps only in-frame clones here, not all; method: immunoSEQ multiplex PCR. The sample shows 65,000 to 85,000 clones, 85% of them seen only once. Germline V lookup: CDR1 SGHNT, CDR2 YENEEA. The CDR3 is 15 amino acids. The V and J ends lost 4 bases and 5 bases, in that order; junction bases with no gene match: 9. The receptor was isolated from an adult with an advanced solid tumor such as melanoma, head and neck, liver or kidney cancer. This chain connects TRBV11-3 to TRBJ2-3, with 7 bases that match TRBD1. The sample here was CD4+ or CD8+ T cells sorted from blood, taken in a trial of the OX40 agonist ivuxolimab. The CDR3 is CASSSRGQDGDTQYF. For the CDR3, the DNA is TGTGCCAGCAGCTCTCGAGGACAGGACGGAGATACGCAGTATTTT.